The source of this TCR beta chain is a study of CD8 T cells in ankylosing spondylitis. Study-wide findings and caveats: Made up of eight highly homologous variants, a TCR beta motif appeared characteristic of ankylosing spondylitis blood.

Comments on this clonotype: The antigen is unknown.

TCRdb redid the calling of the 5' RACE reads with MiXCR, one entry per CDR3 protein. Here the sample spans 200,000 to 300,000 distinct CDR3 sequences, approximately 10% being singletons. This CDR3 spans 16 amino acids. CDR1 and CDR2 (germline): SEHNR, FQNEAQ (reference sequence). Trimming took 0 bases from V and 0 from J, leaving 9 bases between them. V and J are TRBV7-9 and TRBJ2-1; D may be TRBD1 (5 bases). Sample: blood, either unsorted or a sorted T cell fraction (not recorded which). The origin of this receptor is a male donor with ankylosing spondylitis or in good health (not recorded which). CDR3 region: CASSLARTSSYNEQFF. CDR3 sequence (DNA): TGTGCCAGCAGCTTAGCACGGACAAGCTCCTACAATGAGCAGTTCTTC.